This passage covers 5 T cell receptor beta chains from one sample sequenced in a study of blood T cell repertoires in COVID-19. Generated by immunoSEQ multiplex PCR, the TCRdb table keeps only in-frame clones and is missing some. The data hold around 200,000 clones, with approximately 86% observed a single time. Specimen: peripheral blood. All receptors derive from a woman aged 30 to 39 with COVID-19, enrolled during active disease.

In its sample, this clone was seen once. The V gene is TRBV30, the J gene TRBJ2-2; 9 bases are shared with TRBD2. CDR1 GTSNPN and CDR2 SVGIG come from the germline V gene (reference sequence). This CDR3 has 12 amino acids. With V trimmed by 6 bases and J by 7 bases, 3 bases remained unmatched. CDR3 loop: CACGTSYGELFF. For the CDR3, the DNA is TGTGCCTGCGGGACTAGCTACGGGGAGCTGTTTTTT. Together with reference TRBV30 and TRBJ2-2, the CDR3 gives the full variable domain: SQTIHQWPATLVQPVGSPLSLECTVEGTSNPNLYWYRQAAGRGLQLLFYSVGIGQISSEVPQNLSASRPQDRQFILSSKKLLLSDSGFYLCACGTSYGELFFGEGSRLTVL.

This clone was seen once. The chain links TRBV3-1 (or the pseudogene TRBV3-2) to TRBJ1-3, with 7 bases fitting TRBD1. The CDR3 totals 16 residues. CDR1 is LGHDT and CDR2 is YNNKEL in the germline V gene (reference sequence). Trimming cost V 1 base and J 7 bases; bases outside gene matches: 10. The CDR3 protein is CASSQGTGRLLNTIYF. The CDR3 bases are TGTGCCAGCAGCCAAGGGACAGGACGACTTCTTAACACCATATATTTT.

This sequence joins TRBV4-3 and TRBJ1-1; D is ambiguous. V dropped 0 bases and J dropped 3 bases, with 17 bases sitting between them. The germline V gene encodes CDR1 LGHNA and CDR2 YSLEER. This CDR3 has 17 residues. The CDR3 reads CASSQDSPAGEDTEAFF. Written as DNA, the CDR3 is TGCGCCAGCAGCCAAGATTCCCCAGCCGGAGAGGACACTGAAGCTTTCTTT.

The CDR3, as DNA: TGTGCCAGCAGCTGGGCCGGGGGGTACGGCTACACCTTC. Its protein product is CASSWAGGYGYTF. The J gene is TRBJ1-2, the V gene TRBV5-8; possibly TRBD1 for D (5 bases). The ends were cut back, 3 bases at V and 8 bases at J, with 14 bases in the middle. Germline V gene sequence: CDR1 SGHTS, CDR2 YDEGEE. The CDR3 is made up of 13 amino acids. Combining the CDR3 with reference TRBV5-8 and TRBJ1-2 gives the whole variable domain EAGVTQSPTHLIKTRGQQATLRCSPISGHTSVYWYQQALGLGLQFLLWYDEGEERNRGNFPPRFSGRQFPNYSSELNVNALELEDSALYLCASSWAGGYGYTFGSGTRLTVV.

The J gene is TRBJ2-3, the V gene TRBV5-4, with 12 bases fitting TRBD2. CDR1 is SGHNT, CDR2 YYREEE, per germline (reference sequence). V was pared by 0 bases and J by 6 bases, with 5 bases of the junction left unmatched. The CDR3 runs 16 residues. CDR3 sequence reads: CASSLGLAGGQDTQYF. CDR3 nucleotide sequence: TGTGCCAGCAGCTTGGGGCTAGCGGGGGGGCAGGATACGCAGTATTTT.